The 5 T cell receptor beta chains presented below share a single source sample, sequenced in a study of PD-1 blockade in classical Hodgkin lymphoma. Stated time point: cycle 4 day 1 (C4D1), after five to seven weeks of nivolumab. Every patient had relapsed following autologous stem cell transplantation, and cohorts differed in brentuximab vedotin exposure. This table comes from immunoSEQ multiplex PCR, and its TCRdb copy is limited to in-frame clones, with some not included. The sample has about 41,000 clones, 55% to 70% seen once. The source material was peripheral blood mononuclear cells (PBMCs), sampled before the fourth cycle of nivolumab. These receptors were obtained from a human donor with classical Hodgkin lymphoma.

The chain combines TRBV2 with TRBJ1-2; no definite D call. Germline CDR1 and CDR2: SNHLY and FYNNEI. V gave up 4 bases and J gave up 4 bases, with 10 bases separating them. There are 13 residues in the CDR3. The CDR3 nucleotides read TGTGCCAGCAGTGGGACCGGGAGCTATGGCTACACCTTC. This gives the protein CASSGTGSYGYTF.

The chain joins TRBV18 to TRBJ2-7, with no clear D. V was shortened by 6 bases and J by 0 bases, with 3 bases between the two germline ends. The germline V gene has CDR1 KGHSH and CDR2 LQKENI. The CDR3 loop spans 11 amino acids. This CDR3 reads CASSVSYEQYF. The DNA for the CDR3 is TGTGCCAGCTCCGTCTCCTACGAGCAGTACTTC.

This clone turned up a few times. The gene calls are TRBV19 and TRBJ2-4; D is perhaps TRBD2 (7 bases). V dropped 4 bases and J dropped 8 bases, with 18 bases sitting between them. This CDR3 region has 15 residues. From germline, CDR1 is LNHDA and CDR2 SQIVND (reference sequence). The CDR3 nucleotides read TGTGCCAGTAGTACCCTAGGGGGGGGCGCGGACATTCAGTACTTC. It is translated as CASSTLGGGADIQYF. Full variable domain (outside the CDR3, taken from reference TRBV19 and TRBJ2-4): DGGITQSPKYLFRKEGQNVTLSCEQNLNHDAMYWYRQDPGQGLRLIYYSQIVNDFQKGDIAEGYSVSREKKESFPLTVTSAQKNPTAFYLCASSTLGGGADIQYFGAGTRLSVL.

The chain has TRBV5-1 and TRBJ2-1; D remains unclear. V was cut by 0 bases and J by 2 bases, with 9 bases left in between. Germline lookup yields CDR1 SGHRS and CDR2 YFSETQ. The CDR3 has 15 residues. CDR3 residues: CASSLVGSTYNEQFF. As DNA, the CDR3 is TGCGCCAGCAGCTTGGTCGGCAGCACCTACAATGAGCAGTTCTTC.

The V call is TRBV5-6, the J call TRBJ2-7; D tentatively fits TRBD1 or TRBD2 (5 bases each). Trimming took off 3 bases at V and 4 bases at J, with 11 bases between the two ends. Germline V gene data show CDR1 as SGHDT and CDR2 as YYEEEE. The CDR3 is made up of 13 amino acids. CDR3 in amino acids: CASSSHGAYEQYF. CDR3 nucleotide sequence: TGTGCCAGCAGCTCCCACGGGGCATACGAGCAGTACTTC.